The 9 T cell receptor beta chains given below trace back to one sample, sequenced in a study of regulatory T cells in long-lasting Graves disease. Investigators prepared the TCR beta libraries by applying iRepertoire HTBI primers and Arm-PCR of CDR3 regions. TCRdb redid the calling of the multiplex PCR reads with MiXCR, one entry per CDR3 protein. Counted here are some 330,000 distinct CDR3 sequences, about 23% occurring once; the ten biggest clones make up 25% to 30%. The time point was: persistent/refractory GD, antithyroid drugs over 5 years with positive TRAb. From PBMCs, RNA was extracted and then used to make the TCR library. The sequences come from peripheral blood mononuclear cells (PBMCs), collected when the disease was refractory, from a patient treated with antithyroid drugs. These receptors originate from a middle-aged woman with Graves disease.

In DNA form, the CDR3 reads TGTGCCAGCTCACCACAGAGCGGACAGCTAAACACTGAAGCTTTCTTT. Residues: CASSPQSGQLNTEAFF. The chain has TRBV18 and TRBJ1-1, with D perhaps matching TRBD1 (6 bases). The CDR3 sequence is 16 residues long. Germline V gives CDR1 KGHSH, CDR2 LQKENI. V lost 1 base and J 2 bases, leaving 14 bases between the germline ends.

The rearrangement links TRBV11-2 to TRBJ1-3; the match to TRBD1 covers 9 bases. The V gene's germline CDR1 is SGHAT and CDR2 FQNNGV. The CDR3 covers 15 residues. The V and J ends lost 5 bases and 3 bases, in that order; junction bases with no gene match: 5. CDR3 nucleotides: TGTGCCAGCAGCGCATGGACAGGGGTTGGAAACACCATATATTTT. Translating gives CASSAWTGVGNTIYF. Full variable domain (remainder filled in from reference TRBV11-2 and TRBJ1-3): EAGVAQSPRYKIIEKRQSVAFWCNPISGHATLYWYQQILGQGPKLLIQFQNNGVVDDSQLPKDRFSAERLKGVDSTLKIQPAKLEDSAVYLCASSAWTGVGNTIYFGEGSWLTVV.

This clonotype was seen more than once but under ten times. The chain couples TRBV9 to TRBJ2-2; the D is unclear. Germline CDR1 and CDR2: SGDLS and YYNGEE. There are 11 residues in the CDR3. V shed 7 bases and J shed 5 bases, with 6 bases lying between them. The CDR3 protein is CASAGTGELFF. CDR3 DNA: TGTGCCAGCGCTGGGACCGGGGAGCTGTTTTTT.

This clonotype has more than one count but fewer than ten. The chain recombines TRBV2 with TRBJ1-5; 10 nucleotides line up with TRBD1. The CDR3 loop spans 17 amino acids. V shed 4 bases and J 3 bases; nucleotides not matched to a gene: 9. Germline-derived CDR1 and CDR2 are SNHLY and FYNNEI. The CDR3 loop reads CASSAGQGIRDNQPQHF. CDR3 nucleotides: TGTGCCAGCAGTGCGGGACAGGGGATACGGGACAATCAGCCCCAGCATTTT.

This chain links TRBV7-9 with TRBJ2-7, with D unclear. CDR1 and CDR2 from the germline V gene are SEHNR and FQNEAQ (reference sequence). The CDR3 sequence is 17 residues long. Trimming shortened V by 1 base and J by 1 base, and 17 bases separated the two germline ends. The CDR3 loop reads CASSLGFPARGSYEQYF. The DNA for the CDR3 is TGTGCCAGCAGCTTAGGGTTCCCGGCGAGAGGTTCCTACGAGCAGTACTTC. The full variable domain, in which reference TRBV7-9 and TRBJ2-7 provide the parts outside the CDR3, is DTGVSQNPRHKITKRGQNVTFRCDPISEHNRLYWYRQTLGQGPEFLTYFQNEAQLEKSRLLSDRFSAERPKGSFSTLEIQRTEQGDSAMYLCASSLGFPARGSYEQYFGPGTRLTVT.

This clonotype was found many times. This rearrangement joins TRBV29-1 to TRBJ1-3; D is uncertain. CDR1 and CDR2 from the germline V gene are SQVTM and ANQGSEA. The CDR3 has 13 residues. V shed 6 bases and J shed 2 bases, with 11 bases lying between them. CDR3 DNA sequence: TGCAGCGTCGAGTCCGTCCCTGGAAACACCATATATTTT. Residues: CSVESVPGNTIYF.

The chain is built from TRBV20-1 and TRBJ1-2; D remains unclear. Per germline, CDR1 DFQATT and CDR2 SNEGSKA (reference sequence). V gave up 0 bases and J gave up 8 bases, with 7 bases separating them. The CDR3 covers 11 residues. In DNA form, the CDR3 reads TGCAGTGCTAGAGAAGGGCCCGGCTACACCTTC. It encodes CSAREGPGYTF.

This clonotype was found many times. The chain joins TRBV11-2 to TRBJ1-1, with D possibly TRBD1 on 6 matching bases. The V gene's germline CDR1 is SGHAT and CDR2 FQNNGV. CDR3 size: 15 residues. V was pared by 6 bases and J by 0 bases, with 14 bases between. The CDR3 sequence: CASRNTGQLNTEAFF. For the CDR3, the DNA is TGTGCCAGCAGGAACACCGGACAGTTGAACACTGAAGCTTTCTTT.

Points on this clonotype: A much larger clonotype is one base distant, so this may be a read error. The chain joins TRBV11-1 to TRBJ2-5, with no clear D. Trimming left V 2 bases short and J 2 bases short, with 15 bases between. Germline-derived CDR1 and CDR2 are SGHAT and FQDESV (reference sequence). CDR3 size: 16 residues. The CDR3 region is CASSLPPGPKQETQYF. The CDR3 DNA is TGTGCCAGCAGCTTACCCCCCGGACCGAAACAAGAGACCCAGTACTTC.